This is a list of T cell receptor beta chains from one sample in a study of blood T cell repertoires in COVID-19. TCRdb's table, derived via immunoSEQ multiplex PCR, lists solely in-frame clones and lacks some. The sample carries some 78,000 clones, about nine tenths recorded once. Sequencing input: peripheral blood. These receptors all stem from a man between 45 and 60 years old with active or convalescent COVID-19. CDR3s include the opening cysteine and the closing phenylalanine or tryptophan. The D gene is left open where the match is weak. Size is omitted from some rows. Given values are once, few, many or a class for expanded clones.

NA	TRBV6-5	TRBJ1-6	NA	TGTGCCAGCAGTTGGACAGTGTATAATTCACCCCTCCACTTT	CASSWTVYNSPLHF
NA	TRBV20-1	TRBJ1-2	TRBD1	TGCAGTGCTAGTGAACCCCCCACAGGGGCCTATGGCTACACCTTC	CSASEPPTGAYGYTF
once	TRBV5-1	TRBJ2-3	NA	TGCGCCAGCAGCTTGCAGGCGGGTTCCCGCACAGATACGCAGTATTTT	CASSLQAGSRTDTQYF
NA	TRBV6-1	TRBJ2-7	TRBD1	TGTGCCAGCAGTGAGGTCGCGGGGACAGGGTCCGAGCAGTACTTC	CASSEVAGTGSEQYF
NA	TRBV28	TRBJ2-7	NA	TGTGCCACCTCTCTTGCAGGTGGCGCCTACGAGCAGTACTTC	CATSLAGGAYEQYF
NA	TRBV7-8	TRBJ1-1	NA	TGTGCCAGCAGCTTCCACACCGCGAACACTGAAGCTTTCTTT	CASSFHTANTEAFF
few	TRBV7-9	TRBJ1-6	NA	TGTGCCAGCAGCTTAGGGGGAGGCGTAAGCTCCTATAATTCACCCCTCCACTTT	CASSLGGGVSSYNSPLHF
NA	TRBV6-6	TRBJ1-1	TRBD1	TGTGCCAGCAGCCGATCGGGACAGGTGAGGACTGAAGCTTTCTTT	CASSRSGQVRTEAFF
NA	TRBV30	TRBJ2-1	NA	TGTGCCTGGAGTGTACTTTGGAGCAATGAGCAGTTCTTC	CAWSVLWSNEQFF
few	TRBV10-1	TRBJ2-7	TRBD2	TGCGCCAGCAGGGGACTAGCGGGAGGGATTTCCTACGAGCAGTACTTC	CASRGLAGGISYEQYF
NA	TRBV5-8	TRBJ1-5	NA	TGTGCCAGCAGCCATGGACCCGGGGTCAATCAGCCCCAGCATTTT	CASSHGPGVNQPQHF
NA	TRBV19	TRBJ1-1	TRBD1	TGTGCCAGTAGTGGGGGGACAGGGGGCTTCACTGAAGCTTTCTTT	CASSGGTGGFTEAFF
NA	TRBV15	TRBJ1-1	TRBD1	TGTGCCACCAGCAGGAAAAGGACAGGGATGAACACTGAAGCTTTCTTT	CATSRKRTGMNTEAFF
NA	TRBV21-1	TRBJ2-7	NA	NA	CASSKVVAGGSYEQYF
NA	TRBV19	TRBJ1-1	NA	TGTGCCAGTAGCCTCAGCTCCAGGGATCTCACTGAAGCTTTCTTT	CASSLSSRDLTEAFF
NA	TRBV28	TRBJ1-6	NA	TGTGCCAGCAGTTTGGTTCAGGGCATTAATTCACCCCTCCACTTT	CASSLVQGINSPLHF
NA	TRBV28	TRBJ2-7	TRBD2	TGTGCCAGCAGTTCAGAGGGACTAGCGGCCTCCTACGAGCAGTACTTC	CASSSEGLAASYEQYF
NA	TRBV27	TRBJ2-5	TRBD2	TGTGCCAGCAGTCGACCGGGACTAGCGGGAAGTCAAGAGACCCAGTACTTC	CASSRPGLAGSQETQYF
NA	TRBV19	TRBJ1-4	TRBD1	TGTGCCAGTAGTCTCGGACAGGGTTACGAAAAACTGTTTTTT	CASSLGQGYEKLFF
NA	TRBV21-1	TRBJ1-5	NA	TGTGCCAGCAGCATCAGGGGTTATTATAGCAATCAGCCCCAGCATTTT	CASSIRGYYSNQPQHF
NA	TRBV20-1	TRBJ2-3	NA	TGCAGTGCCAGGACGTCGGGGACGCAGTATTTT	CSARTSGTQYF
NA	TRBV3-1/TRBV3-2	TRBJ2-1	NA	TGTGCCAGCAGCCAAGGGGGGGTGAGGGGAAGCTCCTACAATGAGCAGTTCTTC	CASSQGGVRGSSYNEQFF
NA	TRBV6-6	TRBJ2-2	NA	TGTGCCAGCAGCAAAGGGCGGGACGGGGAGCTGTTTTTT	CASSKGRDGELFF
NA	TRBV19	TRBJ1-4	TRBD1	TGTGCCAGTAGGGCGTTAGGGGGCCGGGGGAATGAAAAACTGTTTTTT	CASRALGGRGNEKLFF
NA	TRBV5-1	TRBJ1-1	TRBD1	TGCGCCAGCAGCTCTACAGGGGGGTACACTGAAGCTTTCTTT	CASSSTGGYTEAFF